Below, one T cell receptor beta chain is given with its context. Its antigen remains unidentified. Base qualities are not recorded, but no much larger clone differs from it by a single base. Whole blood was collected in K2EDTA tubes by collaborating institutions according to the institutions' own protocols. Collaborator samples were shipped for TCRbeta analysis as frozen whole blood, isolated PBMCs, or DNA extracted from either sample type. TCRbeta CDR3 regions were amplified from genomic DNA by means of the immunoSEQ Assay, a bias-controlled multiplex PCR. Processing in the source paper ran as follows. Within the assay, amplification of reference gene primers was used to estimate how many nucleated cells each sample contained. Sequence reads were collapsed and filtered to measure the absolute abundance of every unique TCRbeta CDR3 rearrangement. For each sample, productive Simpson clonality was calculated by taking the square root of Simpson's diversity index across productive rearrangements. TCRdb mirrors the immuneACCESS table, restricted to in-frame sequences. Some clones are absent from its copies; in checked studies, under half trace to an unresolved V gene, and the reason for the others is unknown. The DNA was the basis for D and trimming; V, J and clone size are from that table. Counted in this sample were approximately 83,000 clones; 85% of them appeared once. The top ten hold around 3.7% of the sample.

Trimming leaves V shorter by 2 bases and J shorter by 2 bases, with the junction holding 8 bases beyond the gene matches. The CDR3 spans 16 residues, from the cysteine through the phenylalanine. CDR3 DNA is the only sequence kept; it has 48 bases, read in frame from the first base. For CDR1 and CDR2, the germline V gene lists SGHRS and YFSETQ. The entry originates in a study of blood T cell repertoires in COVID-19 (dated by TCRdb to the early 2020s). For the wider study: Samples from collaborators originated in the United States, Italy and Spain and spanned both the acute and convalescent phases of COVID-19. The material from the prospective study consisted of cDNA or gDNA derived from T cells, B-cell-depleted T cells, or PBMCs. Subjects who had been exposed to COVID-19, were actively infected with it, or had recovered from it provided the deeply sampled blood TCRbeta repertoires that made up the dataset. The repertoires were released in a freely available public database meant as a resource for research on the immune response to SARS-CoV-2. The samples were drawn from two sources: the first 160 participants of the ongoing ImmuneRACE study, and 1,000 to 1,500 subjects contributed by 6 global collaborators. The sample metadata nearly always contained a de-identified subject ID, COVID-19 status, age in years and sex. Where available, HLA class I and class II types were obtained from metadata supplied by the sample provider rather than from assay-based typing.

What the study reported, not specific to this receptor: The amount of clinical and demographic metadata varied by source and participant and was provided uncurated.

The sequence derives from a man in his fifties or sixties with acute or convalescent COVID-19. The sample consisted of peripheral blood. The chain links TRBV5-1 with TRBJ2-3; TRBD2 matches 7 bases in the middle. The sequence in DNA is TGCGCCAGCAGCTTCAGGGCTAGCGGATTCACAGATACGCAGTATTTT. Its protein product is CASSFRASGFTDTQYF.